The 21 T cell receptor beta chains below were found in one sample sequenced in a study of cytomegalovirus exposure and HLA in healthy donors. The study ran its PCR with 60 Vbeta and 13 Jbeta primers. Repertoires were generated with immunoSEQ multiplex PCR, while TCRdb's copy carries only in-frame clones and drops some. The sample shows about 200,000 clones, 75% to 90% of them seen only once. The specimen sequenced was PBMCs. These receptors all stem from a woman in her thirties in good health and CMV-seronegative.

The chain has TRBV9 and TRBJ1-1; TRBD1 aligns across 7 bases. The V and J ends lost 3 bases and 1 base, in that order; junction bases with no gene match: 3. The germline gives CDR1 SGDLS, CDR2 YYNGEE. This CDR3 has 14 amino acids. The DNA for the CDR3 is TGTGCCAGCAGCGCTCAGGGGGGGAACACTGAAGCTTTCTTT. Translated: CASSAQGGNTEAFF. Filled out from reference TRBV9 and TRBJ1-1, the complete variable domain reads DSGVTQTPKHLITATGQRVTLRCSPRSGDLSVYWYQQSLDQGLQFLIQYYNGEERAKGNILERFSAQQFPDLHSELNLSSLELGDSALYFCASSAQGGNTEAFFGQGTRLTVV.

The V and J genes are TRBV11-2 and TRBJ2-7; 13 positions match TRBD2. This CDR3 contains 15 residues. Germline CDR1 and CDR2: SGHAT and FQNNGV. J was trimmed by 3 bases and V by 3 bases; bases with no gene match: 2. The CDR3 reads CASSFRTSGSYEQYF. The DNA of the CDR3 is TGTGCCAGCAGCTTCAGGACTAGCGGGAGCTACGAGCAGTACTTC.

The CDR3 sequence is CASSSGWPQHF. In nucleotides, the CDR3 is TGTGCCAGTAGTTCGGGGTGGCCCCAGCATTTT. This sequence joins TRBV19 and TRBJ1-5; no definite D call. Germline-derived CDR1 and CDR2 are LNHDA and SQIVND (reference sequence). The CDR3 contains 11 residues. Between the trimmed V and J ends, which lost 5 bases and 9 bases, there was a span of 8 bases.

This sequence joins TRBV4-1 and TRBJ1-1; D is unresolved. This CDR3 contains 14 residues. Per germline, CDR1 MGHRA and CDR2 YSYEKL. V was clipped by 1 base and J by 4 bases, with 10 bases between them. Here the CDR3 DNA reads TGCGCCAGCAGCCAAGTCAGTGCCAGCACTGAAGCTTTCTTT. This codes for CASSQVSASTEAFF.

This clone was observed once. The V and J genes are TRBV4-2 and TRBJ1-6, with TRBD1 identical over 7 bases. The CDR3 runs to 16 residues. Germline CDR1 LGHNA, CDR2 YNFKEQ. V was clipped by 0 bases and J by 9 bases; unmatched bases: 8. The CDR3 DNA sequence: TGTGCCAGCAGCCAAGATCCGACAGGGTCTGGTTCACCCCTCCACTTT. Translating gives CASSQDPTGSGSPLHF.

This chain uses TRBV6-7 with TRBJ2-2, with a possible D match to TRBD2 (5 bases). TRBV6-7 qualifies as an ORF whose function is uncertain. This CDR3 has 15 amino acids. Trimming took 4 bases from V and 1 from J, leaving 10 bases between them. CDR3 region: CASSLGSRNTGELFF. Written as DNA, the CDR3 is TGTGCCAGCAGTTTAGGGAGTAGGAACACCGGGGAGCTGTTTTTT.

The chain joins TRBV5-8 to TRBJ2-5; 7 nucleotides align to TRBD1. The V segment lost 4 bases and the J segment 4 bases; nucleotides outside the gene matches: 7. The CDR3 is made up of 14 amino acids. CDR1 and CDR2 from the germline V gene are SGHTS and YDEGEE. As DNA, the CDR3 is TGTGCCAGCAGCGCCGGACAGGTCGGAGAGACCCAGTACTTC. This translates into CASSAGQVGETQYF.

The V and J genes are TRBV28 and TRBJ2-1; 11 bases fit TRBD2. Germline-derived CDR1 and CDR2 are MDHEN and SYDVKM. V shed 4 bases and J 4 bases; nucleotides not matched to a gene: 12. The CDR3 runs 18 residues. The DNA of the CDR3 is TGTGCCAGCAGTTCCTTAAGACTAGCGGGGCTCACTTACAATGAGCAGTTCTTC. This encodes CASSSLRLAGLTYNEQFF. Filled out from reference TRBV28 and TRBJ2-1, the complete variable domain reads DVKVTQSSRYLVKRTGEKVFLECVQDMDHENMFWYRQDPGLGLRLIYFSYDVKMKEKGDIPEGYSVSREKKERFSLILESASTNQTSMYLCASSSLRLAGLTYNEQFFGPGTRLTVL.

For this clone: In the same sample, other DNA sequences code for this CDR3. The V and J genes are TRBV28 and TRBJ1-4; possibly TRBD1 for D (6 bases). V lost 4 bases to trimming and J lost 4 bases, with 13 bases between them. The CDR3 has 15 amino acids. CDR1 and CDR2 from the germline V gene are MDHEN and SYDVKM. This CDR3 is CASSSLTGNNEKLFF. Here the CDR3 DNA reads TGTGCCAGCAGTTCCCTAACAGGGAATAATGAAAAACTGTTTTTT. The full variable domain, its missing parts supplied by reference TRBV28 and TRBJ1-4, is DVKVTQSSRYLVKRTGEKVFLECVQDMDHENMFWYRQDPGLGLRLIYFSYDVKMKEKGDIPEGYSVSREKKERFSLILESASTNQTSMYLCASSSLTGNNEKLFFGSGTQLSVL.

With respect to this clone: Other DNA sequences within the sample encode an identical CDR3. The gene calls are TRBV19 and TRBJ1-1; D not resolved. Trimming took 7 bases from V and 0 from J, leaving 12 bases between them. Germline values: CDR1 LNHDA, CDR2 SQIVND (reference sequence). The CDR3 has 14 residues. CDR3 bases: TGTGCCAGTACTTTCGATAGCATGAACACTGAAGCTTTCTTT. This sequence encodes CASTFDSMNTEAFF.

This chain connects TRBV5-1 to TRBJ1-1; the match to TRBD1 covers 7 bases. This CDR3 region has 15 residues. With V trimmed by 4 bases and J by 4 bases, 10 bases remained unmatched. CDR1 is SGHRS and CDR2 is YFSETQ in the germline V gene. CDR3 sequence reads: CASSPLTGSSTEAFF. CDR3 bases: TGCGCCAGCAGCCCCCTGACAGGGAGTAGCACTGAAGCTTTCTTT.

V usage is TRBV28 and J usage is TRBJ2-1; 12 bases match TRBD2. Germline CDR1 reads MDHEN; CDR2 reads SYDVKM. The CDR3 runs 16 residues. Trimming cost V 6 bases and J 6 bases; bases outside gene matches: 9. CDR3 protein: CASRSSGGAFLNEQFF. The CDR3 DNA reads as TGTGCCAGCAGGTCTAGCGGGGGGGCTTTTCTCAATGAGCAGTTCTTC.

The rearrangement joins TRBV5-1 to TRBJ2-5; no clear D gene. With 0 bases removed from V and 2 bases from J, the gap between germline ends came to 11 bases. This CDR3 is 15 amino acids long. Germline loops: CDR1 SGHRS, CDR2 YFSETQ. The CDR3 sequence is CASSLDPGRQETQYF. CDR3 sequence (DNA): TGCGCCAGCAGCTTGGACCCAGGAAGACAAGAGACCCAGTACTTC.

Regarding this clone: The same CDR3 can be traced to other DNA sequences in this sample. The chain couples TRBV5-1 to TRBJ2-7, with TRBD2 matching over 8 bases. Germline V gives CDR1 SGHRS, CDR2 YFSETQ. V shed 1 base, J shed 0 bases, and the junction held 3 bases outside the gene matches. The CDR3 is made up of 15 amino acids. CDR3 nucleotide sequence: TGCGCCAGCAGCTTGACTAGCGGAGCCTCCTACGAGCAGTACTTC. Its translation is CASSLTSGASYEQYF.

The CDR3: CSVDEGQGGGNEQFF. In DNA, the CDR3 is TGCAGCGTTGATGAGGGACAGGGAGGGGGTAATGAGCAGTTCTTC. This sequence joins TRBV29-1 and TRBJ2-1; 9 nucleotides agree with TRBD1. The CDR3 spans 15 residues. The ends lost 3 bases at V and 7 bases at J; junction bases unmatched: 10. In germline, CDR1 is SQVTM, CDR2 ANQGSEA.

A few counts support this clone. This chain links TRBV6-6 with TRBJ1-1, with D perhaps TRBD1 (5 bases). The CDR3 consists of 15 residues. From germline, CDR1 is MNHNY and CDR2 SVGAGI (reference sequence). V was trimmed by 7 bases and J by 4 bases, leaving 19 bases between them. The CDR3 loop is CASIDSYLFGTEAFF. The CDR3 bases are TGTGCCAGCATAGACAGCTACCTGTTTGGCACTGAAGCTTTCTTT.

This sequence joins TRBV28 and TRBJ2-3, with a possible D match to TRBD2 (7 bases). The CDR3 loop spans 17 amino acids. The germline V gene has CDR1 MDHEN and CDR2 SYDVKM. With 2 bases removed from V and 6 bases from J, the gap between germline ends came to 21 bases. CDR3 sequence: CASSLLTWGGARDTQYF. As DNA, the CDR3 is TGTGCCAGCAGTTTACTAACTTGGGGGGGGGCCCGTGATACGCAGTATTTT.

This clone has only a few counts. The rearrangement joins TRBV5-1 to TRBJ2-7; TRBD1 is a possible D gene (5 bases). The V gene lost 0 bases and the J gene lost 3 bases, with 10 bases spanning the gap. Germline V gene data show CDR1 as SGHRS and CDR2 as YFSETQ. The CDR3 runs to 14 residues. The CDR3 sequence is CASSLGQGNYEQYF. The CDR3 DNA sequence: TGCGCCAGCAGCTTGGGGCAGGGTAACTACGAGCAGTACTTC. Full variable domain (remainder filled in from reference TRBV5-1 and TRBJ2-7): KAGVTQTPRYLIKTRGQQVTLSCSPISGHRSVSWYQQTPGQGLQFLFEYFSETQRNKGNFPGRFSGRQFSNSRSEMNVSTLELGDSALYLCASSLGQGNYEQYFGPGTRLTVT.

The chain links TRBV29-1 to TRBJ2-5, with 10 nucleotides matching TRBD1. With 7 bases clipped from V and 4 bases from J, the junction kept 9 bases outside the gene matches. CDR1 SQVTM and CDR2 ANQGSEA come from the germline V gene. This CDR3 is built from 14 residues. The CDR3 region is CSAERTGGPETQYF. DNA for the CDR3: TGCAGCGCGGAACGGACAGGGGGACCAGAGACCCAGTACTTC.

This chain joins TRBV19 and TRBJ2-1; D is ambiguous. The germline V and J ends were trimmed by 3 bases and 6 bases, with 9 bases remaining between them. CDR1 is LNHDA and CDR2 is SQIVND in the germline V gene (reference sequence). This CDR3 region has 13 residues. CDR3 region: CASSIYYTNEQFF. Here the CDR3 DNA reads TGTGCCAGTAGTATTTACTACACCAATGAGCAGTTCTTC.

The gene calls are TRBV5-4 and TRBJ2-1; 10 nucleotides align to TRBD1. Germline V lookup: CDR1 SGHNT, CDR2 YYREEE (reference sequence). CDR3 length equals 16 residues. V lost 3 bases, J lost 4 bases, and 7 bases stayed unmatched. The CDR3 nucleotides read TGTGCCAGCAGCTCCCGGACAGGGGGGGAATACAATGAGCAGTTCTTC. This gives the protein CASSSRTGGEYNEQFF.